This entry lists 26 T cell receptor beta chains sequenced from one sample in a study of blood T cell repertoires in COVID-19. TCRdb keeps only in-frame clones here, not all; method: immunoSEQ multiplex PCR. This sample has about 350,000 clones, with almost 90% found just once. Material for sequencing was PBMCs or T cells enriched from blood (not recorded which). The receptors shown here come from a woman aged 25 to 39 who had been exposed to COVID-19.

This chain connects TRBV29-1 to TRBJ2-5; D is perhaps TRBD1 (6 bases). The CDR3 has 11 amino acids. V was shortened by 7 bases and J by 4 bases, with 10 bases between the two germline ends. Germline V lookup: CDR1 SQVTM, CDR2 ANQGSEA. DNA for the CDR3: TGCAGCGCCGGACAGCCAGAGACCCAGTACTTC. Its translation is CSAGQPETQYF. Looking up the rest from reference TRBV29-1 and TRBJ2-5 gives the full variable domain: SAVISQKPSRDICQRGTSLTIQCQVDSQVTMMFWYRQQPGQSLTLIATANQGSEATYESGFVIDKFPISRPNLTFSTLTVSNMSPEDSSIYLCSAGQPETQYFGPGTRLLVL.

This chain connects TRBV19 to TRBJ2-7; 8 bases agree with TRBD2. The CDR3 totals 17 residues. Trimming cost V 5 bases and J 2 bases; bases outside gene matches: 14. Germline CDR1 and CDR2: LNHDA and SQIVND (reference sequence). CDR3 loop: CASSLTHSGGTTYEQYF. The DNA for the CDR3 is TGTGCCAGTAGTCTGACTCACTCGGGAGGGACCACCTACGAGCAGTACTTC.

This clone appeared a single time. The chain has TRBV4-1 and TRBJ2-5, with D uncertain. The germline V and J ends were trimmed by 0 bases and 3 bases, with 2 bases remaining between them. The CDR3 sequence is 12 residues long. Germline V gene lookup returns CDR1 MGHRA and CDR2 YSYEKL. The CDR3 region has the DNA TGCGCCAGCAGCCAAGACGAAGAGACCCAGTACTTC. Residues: CASSQDEETQYF.

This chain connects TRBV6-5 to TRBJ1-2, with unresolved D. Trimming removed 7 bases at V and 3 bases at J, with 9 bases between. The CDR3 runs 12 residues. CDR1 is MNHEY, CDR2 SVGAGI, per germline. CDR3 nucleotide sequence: TGTGCCAGCATGGGTCAGGACTATGGCTACACCTTC. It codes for CASMGQDYGYTF.

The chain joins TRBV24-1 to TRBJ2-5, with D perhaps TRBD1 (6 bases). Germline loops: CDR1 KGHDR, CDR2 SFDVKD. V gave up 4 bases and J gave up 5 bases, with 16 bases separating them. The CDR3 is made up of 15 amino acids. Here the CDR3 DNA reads TGTGCCACCAGTGAACTCACAGGGCCTACGGAGACCCAGTACTTC. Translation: CATSELTGPTETQYF.

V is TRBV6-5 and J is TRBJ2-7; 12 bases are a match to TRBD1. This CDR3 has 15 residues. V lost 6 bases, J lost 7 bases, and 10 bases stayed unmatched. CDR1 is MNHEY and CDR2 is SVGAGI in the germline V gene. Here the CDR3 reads CASSSPGQGAEEQYF. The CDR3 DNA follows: TGTGCCAGCAGCTCTCCGGGACAGGGGGCGGAAGAGCAGTACTTC.

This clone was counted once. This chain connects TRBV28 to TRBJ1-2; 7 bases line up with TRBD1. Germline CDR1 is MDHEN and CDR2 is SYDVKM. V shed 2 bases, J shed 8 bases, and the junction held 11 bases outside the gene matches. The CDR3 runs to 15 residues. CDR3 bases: TGTGCCAGCAGTTTAGAGGAGGGGGCCTTTGACGGCTACACCTTC. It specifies CASSLEEGAFDGYTF.

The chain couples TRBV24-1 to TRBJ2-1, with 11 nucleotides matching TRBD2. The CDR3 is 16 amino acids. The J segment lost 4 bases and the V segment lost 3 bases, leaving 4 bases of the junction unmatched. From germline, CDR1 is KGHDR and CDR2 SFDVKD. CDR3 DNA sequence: TGTGCCACCAGTGATCCCGGGACTAGCGGATACAATGAGCAGTTCTTC. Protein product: CATSDPGTSGYNEQFF.

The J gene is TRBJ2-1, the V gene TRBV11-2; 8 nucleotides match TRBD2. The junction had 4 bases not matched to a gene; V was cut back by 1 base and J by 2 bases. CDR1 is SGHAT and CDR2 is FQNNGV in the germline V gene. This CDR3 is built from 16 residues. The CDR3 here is CASSLVRTSPYNEQFF. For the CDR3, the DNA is TGTGCCAGCAGCTTAGTTCGGACTAGCCCCTACAATGAGCAGTTCTTC.

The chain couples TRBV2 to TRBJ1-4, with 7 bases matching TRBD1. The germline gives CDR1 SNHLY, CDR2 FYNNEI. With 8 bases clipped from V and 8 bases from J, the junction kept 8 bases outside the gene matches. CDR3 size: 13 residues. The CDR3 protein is CASLGQVQEKLFF. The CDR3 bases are TGTGCCAGCCTTGGACAGGTTCAAGAAAAACTGTTTTTT.

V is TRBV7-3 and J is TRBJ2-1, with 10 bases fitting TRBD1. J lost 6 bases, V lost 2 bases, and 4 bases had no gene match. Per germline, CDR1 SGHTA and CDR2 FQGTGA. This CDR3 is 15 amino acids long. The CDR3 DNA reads TGTGCCAGCAGCTTAGGGGGACAGGGGTTCAATGAGCAGTTCTTC. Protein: CASSLGGQGFNEQFF.

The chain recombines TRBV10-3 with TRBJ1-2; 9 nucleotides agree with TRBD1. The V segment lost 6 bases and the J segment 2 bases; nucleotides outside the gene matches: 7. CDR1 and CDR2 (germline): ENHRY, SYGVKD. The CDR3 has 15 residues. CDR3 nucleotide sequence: TGTGCCATCAGGGGTCCCGGGACAGGGAACTATGGCTACACCTTC. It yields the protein CAIRGPGTGNYGYTF.

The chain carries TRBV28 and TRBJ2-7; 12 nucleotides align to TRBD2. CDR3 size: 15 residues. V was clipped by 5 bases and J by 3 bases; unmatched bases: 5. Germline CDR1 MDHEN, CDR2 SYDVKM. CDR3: CASSILAGGNYEQYF. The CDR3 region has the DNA TGTGCCAGCAGTATACTAGCGGGAGGCAACTACGAGCAGTACTTC.

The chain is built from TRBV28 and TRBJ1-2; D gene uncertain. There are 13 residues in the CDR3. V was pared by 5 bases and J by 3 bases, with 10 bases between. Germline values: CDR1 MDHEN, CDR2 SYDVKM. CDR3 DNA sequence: TGTGCCAGCAGTCTCCAGGTCCACTATGGCTACACCTTC. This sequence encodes CASSLQVHYGYTF.

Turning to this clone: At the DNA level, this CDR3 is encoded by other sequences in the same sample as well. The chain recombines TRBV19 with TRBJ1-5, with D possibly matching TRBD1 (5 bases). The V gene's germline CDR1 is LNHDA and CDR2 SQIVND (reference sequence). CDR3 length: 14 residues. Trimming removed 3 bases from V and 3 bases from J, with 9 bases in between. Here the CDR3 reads CASSIRGNNQPQHF. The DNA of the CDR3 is TGTGCCAGTAGTATCCGGGGGAACAATCAGCCCCAGCATTTT.

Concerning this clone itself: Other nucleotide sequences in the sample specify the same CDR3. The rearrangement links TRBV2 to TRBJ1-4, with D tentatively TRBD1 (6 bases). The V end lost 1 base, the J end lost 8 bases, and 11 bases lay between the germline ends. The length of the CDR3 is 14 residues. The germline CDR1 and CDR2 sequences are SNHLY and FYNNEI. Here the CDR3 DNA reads TGTGCCAGCAGTGAAGACAGGGTCAAGGAAAAACTGTTTTTT. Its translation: CASSEDRVKEKLFF.

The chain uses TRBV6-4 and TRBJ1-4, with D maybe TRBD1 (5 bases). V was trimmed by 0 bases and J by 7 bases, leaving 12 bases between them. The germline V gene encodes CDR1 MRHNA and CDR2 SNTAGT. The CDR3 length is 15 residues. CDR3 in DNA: TGTGCCAGCAGTGACTCGGCAGGGCTTGGTGAAAAACTGTTTTTT. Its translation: CASSDSAGLGEKLFF.

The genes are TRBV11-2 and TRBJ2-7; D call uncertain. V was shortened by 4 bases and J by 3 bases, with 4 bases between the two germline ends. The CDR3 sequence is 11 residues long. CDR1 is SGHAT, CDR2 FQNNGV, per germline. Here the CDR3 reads CASSSHYEQYF. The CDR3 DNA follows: TGTGCCAGCAGCTCACACTACGAGCAGTACTTC.

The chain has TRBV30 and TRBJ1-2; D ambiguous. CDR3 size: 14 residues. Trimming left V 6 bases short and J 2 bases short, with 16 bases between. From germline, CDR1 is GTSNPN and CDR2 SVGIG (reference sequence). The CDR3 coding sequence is TGTGCCTGCTTTTCTTGGGCAGCAAACTATGGCTACACCTTC. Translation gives CACFSWAANYGYTF.

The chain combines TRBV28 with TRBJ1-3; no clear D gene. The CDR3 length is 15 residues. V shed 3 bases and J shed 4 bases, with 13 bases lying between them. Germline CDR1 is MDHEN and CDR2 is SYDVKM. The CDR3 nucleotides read TGTGCCAGCAGTTTTCGGAGCGGATTAGGAAACACCATATATTTT. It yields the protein CASSFRSGLGNTIYF.

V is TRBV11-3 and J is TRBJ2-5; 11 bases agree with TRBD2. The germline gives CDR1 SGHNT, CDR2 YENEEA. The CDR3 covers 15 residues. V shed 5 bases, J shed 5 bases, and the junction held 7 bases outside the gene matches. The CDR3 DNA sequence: TGTGCCAGCAGCCCTAGCGGGAGGAATGTGGAGACCCAGTACTTC. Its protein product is CASSPSGRNVETQYF.

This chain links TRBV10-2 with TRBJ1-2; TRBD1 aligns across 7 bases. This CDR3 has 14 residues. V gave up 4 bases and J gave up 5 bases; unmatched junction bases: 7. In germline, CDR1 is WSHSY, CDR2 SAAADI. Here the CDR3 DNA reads TGCGCCAGCAGTGTTTTGGGCAGGGGGTATGGCTACACCTTC. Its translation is CASSVLGRGYGYTF.

CDR3: CASSPSELANYEQYF. The CDR3 bases are TGTGCCAGCTCACCGAGTGAACTAGCGAACTACGAGCAGTACTTC. V usage is TRBV18 and J usage is TRBJ2-7, with 7 bases lining up with TRBD2. The CDR3 runs to 15 residues. J lost 3 bases, V lost 3 bases, and 8 bases had no gene match. Germline CDR1 KGHSH, CDR2 LQKENI.

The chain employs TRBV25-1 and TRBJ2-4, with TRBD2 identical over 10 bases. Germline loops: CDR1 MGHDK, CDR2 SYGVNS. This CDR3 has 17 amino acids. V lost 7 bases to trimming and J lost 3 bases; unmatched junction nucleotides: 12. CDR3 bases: TGTGCCAGCACCCCCAGGGGAGCGGGAGGGGACAAAAACATTCAGTACTTC. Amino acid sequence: CASTPRGAGGDKNIQYF.

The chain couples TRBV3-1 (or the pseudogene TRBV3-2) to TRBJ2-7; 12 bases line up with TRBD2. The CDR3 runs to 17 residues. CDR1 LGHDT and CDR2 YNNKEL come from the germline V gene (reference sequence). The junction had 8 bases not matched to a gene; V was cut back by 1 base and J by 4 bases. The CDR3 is CASSQGPGLAGSYEQYF. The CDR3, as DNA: TGTGCCAGCAGCCAAGGCCCGGGACTAGCGGGTTCATACGAGCAGTACTTC.

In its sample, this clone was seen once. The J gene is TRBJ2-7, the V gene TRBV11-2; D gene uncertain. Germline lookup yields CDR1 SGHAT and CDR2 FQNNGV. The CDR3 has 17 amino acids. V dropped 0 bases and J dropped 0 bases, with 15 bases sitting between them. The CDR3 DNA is TGTGCCAGCAGCTTAGATCGAGACTCTCGGAGCTCCTACGAGCAGTACTTC. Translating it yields CASSLDRDSRSSYEQYF.